The 10 T cell receptor delta chains presented below share a single source sample, sequenced in a study of gamma-delta chains in newborns, infants, children. TCRdb re-called clones from the reads via CATT. The repertoire includes 4,500 to 5,500 delta-chain clones, about 5% of them detected once, and 5% to 8% sits in the top ten. The sample was blood. The receptors were gathered from a child who was a newborn, infant or young child, either healthy, febrile or measles-vaccinated (not recorded which).

The sample holds a few counts of this clone. This sequence joins TRDV2 and TRDJ1; 11 nucleotides match TRDD3. V lost 0 bases, J lost 2 bases, and 13 bases stayed unmatched. The CDR3 is made up of 19 amino acids. CDR1 GEAIGNYY and CDR2 EKD come from the germline V gene. Written as DNA, the CDR3 is TGTGCCTGTGACACCAGCTGGGGGATACAAGGGGAGGTGACCGATAAACTCATCTTT. Translating gives CACDTSWGIQGEVTDKLIF.

Of note for this clone: A read error may explain this, as a much larger clone is one base away. The chain employs TRDV2 and TRDJ3, with 12 bases identical to TRDD3. TCRdb lists no J gene, so it was determined here by aligning the DNA to germline. The CDR3 is made up of 19 amino acids. The V segment lost 3 bases and the J segment 0 bases; nucleotides outside the gene matches: 5. The germline V gene has CDR1 GEAIGNYY and CDR2 EKD. CDR3 sequence: CACDLTGGYSSWDTRQMFF. The DNA for the CDR3 is TGTGCCTGTGACCTTACTGGGGGATACAGCTCCTGGGACACCCGACAGATGTTTTTC.

This clone showed up just a few times. A single base is all that separates this from a far larger clone, so a read error is likely. The identical CDR3 is also encoded by other nucleotide sequences in the sample. V gene TRDV2 combines with J gene TRDJ2, with TRDD3 matching 9 bases. Per the germline V gene, CDR1 is GEAIGNYY and CDR2 is EKD. This CDR3 region has 16 residues. V lost 1 base to trimming and J lost 0 bases; unmatched junction nucleotides: 2. The CDR3 reads CACDTVGDTLTAQLFF. For the CDR3, the DNA is TGTGCCTGTGACACGGTGGGGGATACTTTGACAGCACAACTCTTCTTT.

This clone has just a few counts. The chain is built from TRDV2 and TRDJ3, with 9 bases matching TRDD3. Germline V gives CDR1 GEAIGNYY, CDR2 EKD. The CDR3 extends over 19 amino acids. The ends lost 2 bases at V and 0 bases at J; junction bases unmatched: 7. In DNA, the CDR3 is TGTGCCTGTGACATCGCGGGGGGATACAGCTCCTGGGACACCCGACAGATGTTTTTC. It specifies CACDIAGGYSSWDTRQMFF.

This clone was picked up a small number of times. This may come from a read error, since a much larger clone is one base off. This chain uses TRDV2 with TRDJ1, with TRDD3 identical over 10 bases. The germline gives CDR1 GEAIGNYY, CDR2 EKD. The CDR3 loop spans 15 amino acids. V lost 5 bases to trimming and J lost 2 bases; unmatched junction nucleotides: 7. CDR3 protein: CACVRLLGDTDKLIF. CDR3 coding DNA: TGTGCCTGTGTCAGATTACTGGGGGATACCGATAAACTCATCTTT.

Relative to its sample, this clone is medium-sized. The chain is built from TRDV1 and TRDJ1; the match to TRDD3 covers 8 bases. Germline trimming cut 5 bases from V and 3 bases from J; bases unmatched to any gene: 8. Germline V gives CDR1 TSWWSYY, CDR2 QGS. This CDR3 comprises 15 residues. DNA for the CDR3: TGTGCTCTTGGGATACTGGTGGGGGATCCCGATAAACTCATCTTT. It specifies CALGILVGDPDKLIF.

This clone has only a few counts. The chain's CDR3 is CACDTVGEDSSWDTRQMFF. DNA of the CDR3: TGTGCCTGTGACACCGTGGGGGAGGATAGCTCCTGGGACACCCGACAGATGTTTTTC. This chain links TRDV2 with TRDJ3; 7 nucleotides match TRDD3. Germline V CDR1 and CDR2: GEAIGNYY, EKD. The CDR3 covers 19 residues. V shed 0 bases, J shed 0 bases, and the junction held 7 bases outside the gene matches.

Note on this clone: The junction departs from germline at one end; a sequencing error may be responsible. The chain employs TRDV2 and TRDJ3; 13 bases line up with TRDD3. CDR1 GEAIGNYY and CDR2 EKD come from the germline V gene. This CDR3 is 21 amino acids long. Written as DNA, the CDR3 is TGTGCCCGTGACACCGCGGATACTGGGGGATACGCCTCCTGGGACACCCGACAGATGTTTTTC. Its translation is CARDTADTGGYASWDTRQMFF.

Remarks on this clone: A read error is likely here: a far larger clone is one base away. No DNA is shown, since the ends of the CDR3 on it are uncertain; the CDR3 is the one TCRdb lists. Different DNA sequences within this sample yield the same CDR3. The rearrangement uses TRDV2 and TRDJ1; TRDD3 is the table's D call and was not checked against the DNA. Germline CDR1 GEAIGNYY, CDR2 EKD. The CDR3 adds up to 15 amino acids, both ends counted. CDR3: CACDTVAPGTDKLIF.

The V and J genes are TRDV2 and TRDJ1; weak D call: TRDD3 (6 bases). Trimming removed 0 bases at V and 5 bases at J, with 9 bases between. The germline CDR1 and CDR2 sequences are GEAIGNYY and EKD. The CDR3 consists of 13 residues. CDR3 bases: TGTGCCTGTGACACCTGGGGATCTGATAAACTCATCTTT. It specifies CACDTWGSDKLIF.